This is a list of T cell receptor beta chains from one sample in a study of beta chain features in type 1 diabetes. Profiling relied on immunoSEQ multiplex PCR, and the TCRdb table lists in-frame clones only, not all of them. The table lists about 360,000 clones, roughly 13% of them singletons. Material: naive CD4+ T cells from blood. Every receptor here comes from a man aged 18 to 35 in good health. The CDR3 runs from the conserved cysteine through the conserved F or W. The D gene is left open where the match is weak. Clone size is not always given. Where it is, it says once, few, many or a class for expanded clones.

TGTGCCAGCAGCTCCCGAGATGACAGGGATGAAGCTTTCTTT | CASSSRDDRDEAFF | TRBD1 | . | TRBJ1-1 | TRBV7-3
TGTGCCAGCTCACCCGCCGGGTGGACAGAGAGCTATGGCTACACCTTC | CASSPAGWTESYGYTF | . | . | TRBJ1-2 | TRBV18
TGTGCCAGCAGCGTCGGACAGGGATATAGTGTCTATGGCTACACCTTC | CASSVGQGYSVYGYTF | TRBD1 | few | TRBJ1-2 | TRBV9
TGTGCCAGCAGTGAATCGTGGAGCTATGGCTACACCTTC | CASSESWSYGYTF | . | . | TRBJ1-2 | TRBV25-1
TGTGCCAGCAGTGAAGGGAGCAGAGAGACCCAGTACTTC | CASSEGSRETQYF | . | . | TRBJ2-5 | TRBV6-1
TGTGCCAGCAGCCAGGGATATTATGGCTACACCTTC | CASSQGYYGYTF | . | . | TRBJ1-2 | TRBV7-2
TGTGCCTGGAGTGCCCGGAGTGCGGCACCCCTCCACTTT | CAWSARSAAPLHF | . | . | TRBJ1-6 | TRBV30
TGTGCCAGCAGCTTAGGACGACTAGCGGGAAGGGGCTACAATGAGCAGTTCTTC | CASSLGRLAGRGYNEQFF | TRBD2 | few | TRBJ2-1 | TRBV7-9
TGCGCCAGCAGCCCCGGACTAGCGGGAGGGTGGTCCAATGAGCAGTTCTTC | CASSPGLAGGWSNEQFF | TRBD2 | . | TRBJ2-1 | TRBV5-1
TGTGCCAGCAGAGGTGGCAGCGCGTACGAGCAGTACTTC | CASRGGSAYEQYF | . | . | TRBJ2-7 | TRBV2
TGTGCCAGCAGCTTAGCACCGGGATTTTACAACGAGCAGTACTTC | CASSLAPGFYNEQYF | . | few | TRBJ2-7 | TRBV7-2
TGCAGTGCCTCGCAAGAGACCCAGTACTTC | CSASQETQYF | . | . | TRBJ2-5 | TRBV20-1
TGCAGCGTGGCTACTAGCGGGGGGGCCGAAGAGCAGTTCTTC | CSVATSGGAEEQFF | TRBD2 | . | TRBJ2-1 | TRBV29-1
TGTGCCAGCAGCGTAAGGACTAGCGGAACTTACAATGAGCAGTTCTTC | CASSVRTSGTYNEQFF | TRBD2 | few | TRBJ2-1 | TRBV9
TGTGCCAGCAGCTTGCCGTTCCGGTACGAGCAGTACTTC | CASSLPFRYEQYF | . | . | TRBJ2-7 | TRBV28
TGTGCCAGCAGCATTAGACAGGGGAGAAATTCACCCCTCCACTTT | CASSIRQGRNSPLHF | TRBD1 | few | TRBJ1-6 | TRBV5-5
TGTGCCAGCAGCTTGGCCATACAGGATAACTATGGCTACACCTTC | CASSLAIQDNYGYTF | . | few | TRBJ1-2 | TRBV5-6
TGCGCCAGCAGCTTGGGCGGCGGGTCAGATACGCAGTATTTT | CASSLGGGSDTQYF | . | few | TRBJ2-3 | TRBV5-1
TGTGCCAGTAGTACCATAACAGGTATGGTCTACGAGCAGTACTTC | CASSTITGMVYEQYF | . | few | TRBJ2-7 | TRBV19
TGTGCCAGCAGTCAAAGACAGGGGAGGCGCGAGCAGTACTTC | CASSQRQGRREQYF | TRBD1 | . | TRBJ2-7 | TRBV28
TGTGCCAGCAGCTTGGCCCGTCGCGGGAGGGGAGAGACCCAGTACTTC | CASSLARRGRGETQYF | TRBD2 | . | TRBJ2-5 | TRBV5-6
TGTGCCAGCAGTCCCAGTTGGCAGTCCCAAGAGACCCAGTACTTC | CASSPSWQSQETQYF | . | few | TRBJ2-5 | TRBV27
TGCGCCAGCAGCCAACGCCGACTCGGGGGAAGCTACAATGAGCAGTTCTTC | CASSQRRLGGSYNEQFF | . | . | TRBJ2-1 | TRBV4-3
TGTGCCAGCAGCTTATCCCGTGCGGATACGCAGTATTTT | CASSLSRADTQYF | . | . | TRBJ2-3 | TRBV7-3
TGTGCCAGCAGTGAGGAGATGAACACTGAAGCTTTCTTT | CASSEEMNTEAFF | . | . | TRBJ1-1 | TRBV6-4
TGCAGCAGTTGGACAGGCCCCTATGGCTACACCTTC | CSSWTGPYGYTF | TRBD1 | . | TRBJ1-2 | TRBV29-1
TGTGCCAGCAATCTGTTGGTGGGCGACAGGGCCCGGGCTTTCTTT | CASNLLVGDRARAFF | TRBD1 | . | TRBJ1-1 | TRBV6-5
TGTGCCAGCAGCCGACGACTGCCCGAGGGTGATGGCTACACCTTC | CASSRRLPEGDGYTF | . | . | TRBJ1-2 | TRBV7-2
TGTGCCAGCAGCTTGGTAGAGTCAGGGGGCATCGGCTATGGCTACACCTTC | CASSLVESGGIGYGYTF | TRBD1 | few | TRBJ1-2 | TRBV5-6
TGTGCCAGCAGTTCGAGGAGGGGCTCCTACGAGCAGTACTTC | CASSSRRGSYEQYF | . | . | TRBJ2-7 | TRBV6-5
TGTGCCAGCAGCTGGACAGGGGCGCCCTATGGCTACACCTTC | CASSWTGAPYGYTF | TRBD1 | few | TRBJ1-2 | TRBV7-3
TGTGCCAGCAGCTTAGCTCCTCAAGAGACCCAGTACTTC | CASSLAPQETQYF | . | . | TRBJ2-5 | TRBV7-2
TGTGCCAGCAGCCAAGAGGACAGAATAAGGTATTTT | CASSQEDRIRYF | . | . | TRBJ2-3 | TRBV4-2
TGTGCCAGCAGTTCAATGAGAGGCAGGGCCCGGACCCAGTACTTC | CASSSMRGRARTQYF | . | few | TRBJ2-5 | TRBV28
TGTGCCATCAATAGCGGGAGCTACGAGCAGTACTTC | CAINSGSYEQYF | TRBD2 | . | TRBJ2-7 | TRBV28
TGTGCCAGTAGTCAGGGGACAATCTCCTACGAGCAGTACTTC | CASSQGTISYEQYF | . | . | TRBJ2-7 | TRBV19
TGTGCCAGCAGCCGGGGACAGCAAAATTCACCCCTCCACTTT | CASSRGQQNSPLHF | TRBD1 | . | TRBJ1-6 | TRBV11-2
TGTGCCAGCAGCGTAGCCCTGGCCCGCAGGGGGGCCTACAATGAGCAGTTCTTC | CASSVALARRGAYNEQFF | . | . | TRBJ2-1 | TRBV9
TGTGCCAGCAGCTGGGGGACTAGCGGGAGGCTCTCGCTTCGGCAGTACTTC | CASSWGTSGRLSLRQYF | TRBD2 | few | TRBJ2-7 | TRBV7-9
TGTGCCAGCAGCTTGAGCGGGGGGGCAGATACGCAGTATTTT | CASSLSGGADTQYF | TRBD2 | . | TRBJ2-3 | TRBV7-2
TGTGCCAGCAGCCCGGGACTAGCAGAAGAGACCCAGTACTTC | CASSPGLAEETQYF | TRBD2 | few | TRBJ2-5 | TRBV7-2
TGCAGCGTTTGGACAGGAGACTATGGCTACACCTTC | CSVWTGDYGYTF | TRBD1 | . | TRBJ1-2 | TRBV29-1
TGTGCCAGTAGTATTCGTTACGGAAGGGGAACTAATCAGCCCCAGCATTTT | CASSIRYGRGTNQPQHF | . | . | TRBJ1-5 | TRBV19
TGTGCCAGCAGCGTAGGGTCGGGACAGGGTTACTATGGCTACACCTTC | CASSVGSGQGYYGYTF | TRBD1 | . | TRBJ1-2 | TRBV9
TGTGCCAGCAGCGCGCCGGGACTAGAGCAGTACTTC | CASSAPGLEQYF | TRBD2 | . | TRBJ2-5 | TRBV9